What follows is one T cell receptor (beta chain) and its context. Its antigen has not been determined. The junction shows a germline mismatch at one end, possibly a read error. The sample originates from a study of tumor and adjacent non-tumor tissue in lung cancer (dated by TCRdb to the late 2010s). Describing the broader study: The cohort included 12 adenocarcinoma, a couple of squamous cell carcinoma and 1 small cell lung cancer patients. Among the approximately 15 patients, ages ranged from about 30 to 85 years, approximately ten were men and 5 were women, and disease was TNM stage I to III. In total, sequencing yielded 100 million to 150 million productive TCRbeta reads, which works out to an average of approximately 4 million reads per sample. Bulk TCRbeta repertoires were compared between lung tumor tissue and matched distant non-tumor lung tissue obtained from about 16 lung cancer patients. For each patient, one tumor sample and one normal lung sample were taken, giving thirty paired specimens that underwent TCRbeta CDR3 sequencing. What the study reported, not specific to this receptor: Tumor tissue showed significantly higher TCR diversity (inverse Simpson) than normal lung tissue, at 431.37 vs 166.20 (P = 0.0075, Mann-Whitney U test). The methods do not name the sequencing platform or mention unique molecular identifiers. TCR diversity was significantly higher in younger patients, and greater tumor TCR diversity was associated with shorter overall survival and shorter disease-free survival. Because peripheral blood was not sequenced, the blood TCRbeta repertoires of the lung cancer patients in the study went unexamined. The top 100 clones accounted for a significantly larger cumulative portion of the repertoire in normal lung than in tumor tissue. Only about 14 patients were in the cohort, and the authors stated that larger samples and more detailed clinical data are needed.

CDR1 and CDR2 are drawn from the germline V gene: MDHEN, SYDVKM. Reading from cysteine to phenylalanine, the CDR3 counts 17 amino acids. The sequence is cut down to CDR3 DNA, 51 bases in frame from base 1. RNA was isolated from bulk unsorted tissue, and RNA quality was assessed with a NanoDrop ND-1000 and an Agilent 2100. Donors were newly diagnosed lung cancer patients admitted for thoracic surgery in China between August and November 2014, without prior chemotherapy. Patients who had received previous radiotherapy or chemotherapy, or who had another concurrent cancer, were excluded from the study. Surgical tissue pieces of roughly 1-2.1 cm3 were preserved in RNAlater solution and stored at -80 °C until use. Libraries were prepared through multiplex PCR. The instrument was an Illumina HiSeq 2500. Following protocols modified from ARM-PCR, the researchers constructed TCRbeta libraries through three rounds of nested PCR with primers (Table S4). Before sequencing, PCR products of 200-500 bp were cut from the gel and purified using the QIAquick gel extraction kit. The paper's processing steps were these. Reads were cleaned using Trimmomatic, were merged into complete CDR3 sequences using FLASH, and were assigned to V(D)J germline segments using MiTCR. VDJtools was used to compute clonal diversity as the inverse Simpson's index. In-frame sequences lacking a premature stop codon were counted as productive reads. Using fastp trimming at Q25 and MiXCR clonotype assembly, TCRdb reanalyzed the public sequencing data and kept in-frame beta chains. A single entry per CDR3 protein holds the most common genes and DNA from its merged rows. The V and J calls were determined by TCRdb, not by the authors. This sample comprises approximately 100,000 distinct CDR3 sequences, roughly 75% of them detected only once. The ten largest clones capture roughly 35% of the sample.

Recombination joined TRBV28 with TRBJ2-4; 8 bases in the middle match TRBD1. The sequencing input was lung tumor tissue. The origin of this receptor is a woman aged 55-70 years with non-small cell lung cancer. The DNA reads as follows: TGTGGCAGCAGTAGCCCACAGGGGGGACTCGCCAAAAACGTTCAGTACTTC. Its coded protein is CGSSSPQGGLAKNVQYF.